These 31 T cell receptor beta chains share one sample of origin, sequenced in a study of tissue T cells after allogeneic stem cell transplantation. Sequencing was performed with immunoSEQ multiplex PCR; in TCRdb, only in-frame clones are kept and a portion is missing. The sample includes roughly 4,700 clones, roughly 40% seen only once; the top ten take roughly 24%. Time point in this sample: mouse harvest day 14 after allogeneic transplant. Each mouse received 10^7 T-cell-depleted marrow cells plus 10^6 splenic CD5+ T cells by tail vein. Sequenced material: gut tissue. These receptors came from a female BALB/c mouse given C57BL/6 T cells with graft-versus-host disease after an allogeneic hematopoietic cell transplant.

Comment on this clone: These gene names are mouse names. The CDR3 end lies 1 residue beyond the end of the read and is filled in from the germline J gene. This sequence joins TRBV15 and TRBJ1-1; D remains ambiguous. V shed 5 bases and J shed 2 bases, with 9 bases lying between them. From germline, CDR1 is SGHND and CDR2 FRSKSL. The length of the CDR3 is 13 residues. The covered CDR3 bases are TGTGCCAGCAGTGTACAGCCTAACACAGAAGTCTTC. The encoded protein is CASSVQPNTEVF. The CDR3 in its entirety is CASSVQPNTEVFF.

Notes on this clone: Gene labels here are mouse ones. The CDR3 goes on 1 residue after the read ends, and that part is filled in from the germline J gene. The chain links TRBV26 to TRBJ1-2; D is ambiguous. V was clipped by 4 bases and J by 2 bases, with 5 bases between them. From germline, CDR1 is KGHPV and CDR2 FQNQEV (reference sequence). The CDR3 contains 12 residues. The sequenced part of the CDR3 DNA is TGTGCCAGCAGTCACGGGAACTCCGACTACACC. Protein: CASSHGNSDYT. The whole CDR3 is CASSHGNSDYTF.

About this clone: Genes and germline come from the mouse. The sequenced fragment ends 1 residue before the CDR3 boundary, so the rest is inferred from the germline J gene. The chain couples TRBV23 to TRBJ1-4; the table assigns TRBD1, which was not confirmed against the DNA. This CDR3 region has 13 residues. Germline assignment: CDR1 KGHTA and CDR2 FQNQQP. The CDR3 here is CSSSQSQDERLFF. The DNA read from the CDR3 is TGCTCCAGCAGTCAATCCCAGGACGAAAGATTATTT.

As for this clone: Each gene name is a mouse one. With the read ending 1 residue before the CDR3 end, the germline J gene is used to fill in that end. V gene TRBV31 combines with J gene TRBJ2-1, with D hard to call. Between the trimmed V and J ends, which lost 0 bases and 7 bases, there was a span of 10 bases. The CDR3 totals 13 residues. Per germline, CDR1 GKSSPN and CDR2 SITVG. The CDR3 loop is CAWSLADLAEQFF. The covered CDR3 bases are TGTGCCTGGAGTCTAGCAGATCTGGCTGAGCAGTTC. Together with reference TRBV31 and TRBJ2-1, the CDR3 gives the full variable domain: AQTIHQWPVAEIKAVGSPLSLGCTIKGKSSPNLYWYWQATGGTLQQLFYSITVGQVESVVQLNLSASRPKDDQFILSTEKLLLSHSGFYLCAWSLADLAEQFFGPGTRLTVL.

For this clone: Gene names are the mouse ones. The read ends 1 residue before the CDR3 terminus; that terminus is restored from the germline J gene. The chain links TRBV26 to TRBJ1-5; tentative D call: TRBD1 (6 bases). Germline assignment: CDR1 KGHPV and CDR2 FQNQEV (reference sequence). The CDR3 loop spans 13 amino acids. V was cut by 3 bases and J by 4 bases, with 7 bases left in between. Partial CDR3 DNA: TGTGCCAGCAGTCTCGGGACAAACCAGGCTCCGCTT. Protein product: CASSLGTNQAPL. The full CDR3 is CASSLGTNQAPLF.

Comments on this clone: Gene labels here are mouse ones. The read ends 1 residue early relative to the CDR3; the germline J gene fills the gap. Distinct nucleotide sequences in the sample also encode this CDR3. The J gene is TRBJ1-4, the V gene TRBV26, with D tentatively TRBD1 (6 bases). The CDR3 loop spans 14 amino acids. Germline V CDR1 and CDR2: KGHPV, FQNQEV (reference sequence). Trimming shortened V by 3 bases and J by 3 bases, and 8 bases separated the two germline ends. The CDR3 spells CASSLGGTNERLFF. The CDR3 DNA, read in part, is TGTGCCAGCAGTCTAGGGGGAACCAACGAAAGATTATTT. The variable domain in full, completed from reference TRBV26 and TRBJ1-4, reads NSKVIQTPRYLVKGQGQKAKMRCIPEKGHPVVFWYQQNKNNEFKFLINFQNQEVLQQIDMTEKRFSAECPSNSPCSLEIQSSEAGDSALYLCASSLGGTNERLFFGHGTKLSVL.

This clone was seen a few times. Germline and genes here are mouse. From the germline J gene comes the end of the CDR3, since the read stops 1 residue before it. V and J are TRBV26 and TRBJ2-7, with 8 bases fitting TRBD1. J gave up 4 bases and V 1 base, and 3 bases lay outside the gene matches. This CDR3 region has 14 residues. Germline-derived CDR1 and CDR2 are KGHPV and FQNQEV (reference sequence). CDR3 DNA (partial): TGTGCCAGCAGTCTGTACGGACAGGGATATGAACAGTAC. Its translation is CASSLYGQGYEQY. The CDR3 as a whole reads CASSLYGQGYEQYF.

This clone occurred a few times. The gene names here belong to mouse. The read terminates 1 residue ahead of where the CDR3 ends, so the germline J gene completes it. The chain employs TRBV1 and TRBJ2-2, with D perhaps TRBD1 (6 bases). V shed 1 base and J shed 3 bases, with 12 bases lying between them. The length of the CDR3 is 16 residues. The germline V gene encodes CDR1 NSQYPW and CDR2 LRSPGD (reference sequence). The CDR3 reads CTCSAAPGHYTGQLYF. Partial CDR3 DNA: TGCACCTGCAGTGCAGCTCCGGGACACTACACCGGGCAGCTCTAC.

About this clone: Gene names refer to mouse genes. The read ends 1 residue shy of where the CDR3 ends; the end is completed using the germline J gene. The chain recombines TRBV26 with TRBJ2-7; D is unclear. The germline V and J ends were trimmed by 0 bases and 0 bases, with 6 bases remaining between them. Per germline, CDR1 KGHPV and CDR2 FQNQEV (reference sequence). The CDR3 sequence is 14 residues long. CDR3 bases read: TGTGCCAGCAGTCTGTCGCGGGGCTCCTATGAACAGTAC. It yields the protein CASSLSRGSYEQY. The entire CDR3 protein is CASSLSRGSYEQYF. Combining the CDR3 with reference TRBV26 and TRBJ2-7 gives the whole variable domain NSKVIQTPRYLVKGQGQKAKMRCIPEKGHPVVFWYQQNKNNEFKFLINFQNQEVLQQIDMTEKRFSAECPSNSPCSLEIQSSEAGDSALYLCASSLSRGSYEQYFGPGTRLTVL.

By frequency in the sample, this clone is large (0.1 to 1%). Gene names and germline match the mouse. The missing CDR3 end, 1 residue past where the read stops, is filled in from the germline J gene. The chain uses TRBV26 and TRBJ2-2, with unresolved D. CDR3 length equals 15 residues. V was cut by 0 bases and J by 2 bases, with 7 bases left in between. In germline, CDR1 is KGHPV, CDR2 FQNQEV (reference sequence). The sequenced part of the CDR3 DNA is TGTGCCAGCAGTCTGTCCCTTATTAACACCGGGCAGCTCTAC. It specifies CASSLSLINTGQLY. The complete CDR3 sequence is CASSLSLINTGQLYF.

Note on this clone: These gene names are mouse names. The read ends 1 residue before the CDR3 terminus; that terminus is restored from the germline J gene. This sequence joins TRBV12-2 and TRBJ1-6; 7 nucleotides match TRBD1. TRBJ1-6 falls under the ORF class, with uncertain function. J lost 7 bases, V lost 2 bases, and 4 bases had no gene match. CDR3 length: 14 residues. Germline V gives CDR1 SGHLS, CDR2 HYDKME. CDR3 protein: CASSQQGRNSPLYF. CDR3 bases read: TGTGCCAGCTCTCAACAGGGGAGGAATTCGCCCCTCTAC.

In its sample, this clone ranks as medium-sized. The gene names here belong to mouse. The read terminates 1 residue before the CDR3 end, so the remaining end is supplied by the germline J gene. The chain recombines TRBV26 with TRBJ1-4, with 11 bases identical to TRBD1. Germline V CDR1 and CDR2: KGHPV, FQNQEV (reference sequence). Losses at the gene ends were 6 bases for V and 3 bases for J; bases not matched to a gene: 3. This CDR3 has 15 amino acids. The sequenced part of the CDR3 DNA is TGTGCCAGCAGCCCGGACAGGGGGCCCAACGAAAGATTATTT. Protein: CASSPDRGPNERLF. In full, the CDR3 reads CASSPDRGPNERLFF.

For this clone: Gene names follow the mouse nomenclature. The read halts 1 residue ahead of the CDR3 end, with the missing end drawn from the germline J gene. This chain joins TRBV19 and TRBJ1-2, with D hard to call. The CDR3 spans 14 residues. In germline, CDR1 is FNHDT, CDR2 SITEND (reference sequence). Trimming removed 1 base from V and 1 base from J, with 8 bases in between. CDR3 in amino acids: CASSIRAENSDYTF. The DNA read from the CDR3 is TGTGCCAGCAGTATAAGGGCGGAAAACTCCGACTACACC. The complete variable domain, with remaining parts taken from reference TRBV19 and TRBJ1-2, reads GGIITQTPKFLIGQEGQKLTLKCQQNFNHDTMYWYRQDSGKGLRLIYYSITENDLQKGDLSEGYDASREKKSSFSLTVTSAQKNEMAVFLCASSIRAENSDYTFGSGTRLLVI.

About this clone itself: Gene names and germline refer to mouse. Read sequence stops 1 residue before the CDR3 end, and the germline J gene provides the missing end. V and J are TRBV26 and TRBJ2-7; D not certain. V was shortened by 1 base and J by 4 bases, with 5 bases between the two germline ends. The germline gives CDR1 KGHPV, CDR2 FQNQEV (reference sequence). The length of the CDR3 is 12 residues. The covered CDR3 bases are TGTGCCAGCAGTCTGTTCGAATATGAACAGTAC. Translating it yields CASSLFEYEQY. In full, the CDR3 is CASSLFEYEQYF.

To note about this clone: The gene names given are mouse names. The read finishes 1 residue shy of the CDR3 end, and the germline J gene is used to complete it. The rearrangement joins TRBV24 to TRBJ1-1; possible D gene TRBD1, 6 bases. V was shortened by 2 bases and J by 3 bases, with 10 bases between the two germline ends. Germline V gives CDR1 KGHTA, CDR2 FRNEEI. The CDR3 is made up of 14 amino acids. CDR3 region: CASSLGGADTEVFF. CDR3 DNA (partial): TGTGCCAGCAGTCTGGGGGGGGCTGACACAGAAGTCTTC.

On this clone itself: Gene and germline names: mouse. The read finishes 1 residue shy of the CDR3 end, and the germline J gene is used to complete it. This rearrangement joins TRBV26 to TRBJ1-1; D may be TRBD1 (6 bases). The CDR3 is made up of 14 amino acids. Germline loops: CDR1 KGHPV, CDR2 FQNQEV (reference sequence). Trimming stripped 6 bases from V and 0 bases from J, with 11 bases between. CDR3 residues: CASRPTGPNTEVFF. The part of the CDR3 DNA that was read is TGTGCCAGCAGACCGACAGGCCCAAACACAGAAGTCTTC.

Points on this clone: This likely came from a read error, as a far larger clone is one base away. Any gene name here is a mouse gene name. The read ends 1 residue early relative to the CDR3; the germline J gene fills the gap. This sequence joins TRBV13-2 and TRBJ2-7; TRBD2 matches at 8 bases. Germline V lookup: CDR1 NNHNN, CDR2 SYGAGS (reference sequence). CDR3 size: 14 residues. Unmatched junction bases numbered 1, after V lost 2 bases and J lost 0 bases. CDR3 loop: CASGDWGDSYEQYF. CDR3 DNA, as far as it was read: TGTGCCAGCGGTGACTGGGGGGACTCCTATGAACAGTAC.

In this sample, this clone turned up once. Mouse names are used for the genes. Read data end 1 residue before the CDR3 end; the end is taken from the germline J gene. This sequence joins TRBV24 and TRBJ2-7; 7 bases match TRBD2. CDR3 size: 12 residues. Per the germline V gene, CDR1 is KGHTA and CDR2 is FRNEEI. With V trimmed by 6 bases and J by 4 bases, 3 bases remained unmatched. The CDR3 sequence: CASSVWGYEQYF. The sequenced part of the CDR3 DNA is TGTGCCAGCAGCGTCTGGGGGTATGAACAGTAC.

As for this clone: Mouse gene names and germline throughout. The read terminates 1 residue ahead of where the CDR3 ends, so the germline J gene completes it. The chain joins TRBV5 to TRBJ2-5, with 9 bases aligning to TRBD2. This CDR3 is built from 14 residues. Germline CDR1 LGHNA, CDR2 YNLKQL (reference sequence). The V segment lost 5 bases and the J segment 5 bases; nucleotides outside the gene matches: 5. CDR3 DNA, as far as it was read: TGTGCCAGCAGCATGGGGGGGCGAGGAGACACCCAGTAC. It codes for CASSMGGRGDTQY. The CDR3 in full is CASSMGGRGDTQYF.

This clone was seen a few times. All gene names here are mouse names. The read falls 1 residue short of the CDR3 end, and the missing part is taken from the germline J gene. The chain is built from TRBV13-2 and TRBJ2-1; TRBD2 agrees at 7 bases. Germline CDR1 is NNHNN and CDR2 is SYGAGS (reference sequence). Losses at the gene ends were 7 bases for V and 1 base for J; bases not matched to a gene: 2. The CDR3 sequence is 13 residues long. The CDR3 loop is CASSGGNYAEQFF. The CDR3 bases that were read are TGTGCCAGCAGTGGGGGGAACTATGCTGAGCAGTTC.

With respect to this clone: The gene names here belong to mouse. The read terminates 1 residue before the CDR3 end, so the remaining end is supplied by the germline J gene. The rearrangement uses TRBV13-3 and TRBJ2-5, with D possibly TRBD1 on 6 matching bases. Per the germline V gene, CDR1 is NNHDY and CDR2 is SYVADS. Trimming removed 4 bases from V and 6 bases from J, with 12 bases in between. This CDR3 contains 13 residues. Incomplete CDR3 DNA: TGTGCCAGCAGTTCAGGGGTGGGGGACACCCAGTAC. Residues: CASSSGVGDTQY. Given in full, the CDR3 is CASSSGVGDTQYF. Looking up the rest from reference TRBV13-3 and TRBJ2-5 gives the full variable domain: EAAVTQSPRSKVAVTGGKVTLSCHQTNNHDYMYWYRQDTGHGLRLIHYSYVADSTEKGDIPDGYKASRPSQENFSLILELASLSQTAVYFCASSSGVGDTQYFGPGTRLLVL.

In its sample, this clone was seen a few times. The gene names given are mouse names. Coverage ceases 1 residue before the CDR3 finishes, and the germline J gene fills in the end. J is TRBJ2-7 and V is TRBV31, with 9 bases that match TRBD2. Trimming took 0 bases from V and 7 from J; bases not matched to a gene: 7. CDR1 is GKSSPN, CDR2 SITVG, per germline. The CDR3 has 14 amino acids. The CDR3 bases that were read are TGTGCCTGGAGTCTAGTACTGGGGGGTAGGGAACAGTAC. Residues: CAWSLVLGGREQY. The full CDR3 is CAWSLVLGGREQYF. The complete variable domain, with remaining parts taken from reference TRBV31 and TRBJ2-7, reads AQTIHQWPVAEIKAVGSPLSLGCTIKGKSSPNLYWYWQATGGTLQQLFYSITVGQVESVVQLNLSASRPKDDQFILSTEKLLLSHSGFYLCAWSLVLGGREQYFGPGTRLTVL.

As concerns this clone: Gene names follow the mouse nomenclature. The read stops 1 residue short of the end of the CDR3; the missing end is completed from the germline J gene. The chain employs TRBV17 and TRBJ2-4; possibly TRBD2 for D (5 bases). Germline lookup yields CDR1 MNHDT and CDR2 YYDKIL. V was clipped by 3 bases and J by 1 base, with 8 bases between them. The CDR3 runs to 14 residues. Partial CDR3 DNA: TGTGCTAGCAGTAGTTGGGGAGGTCAAAACACCTTGTAC. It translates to CASSSWGGQNTLY. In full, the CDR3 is CASSSWGGQNTLYF.

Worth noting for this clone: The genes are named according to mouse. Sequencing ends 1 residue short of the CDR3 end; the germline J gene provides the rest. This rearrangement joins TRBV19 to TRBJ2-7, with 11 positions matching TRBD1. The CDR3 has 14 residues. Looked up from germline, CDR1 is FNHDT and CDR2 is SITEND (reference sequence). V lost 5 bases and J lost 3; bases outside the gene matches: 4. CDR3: CASSHGTGGYEQYF. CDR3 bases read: TGTGCCAGCAGCCACGGGACAGGGGGCTATGAACAGTAC.

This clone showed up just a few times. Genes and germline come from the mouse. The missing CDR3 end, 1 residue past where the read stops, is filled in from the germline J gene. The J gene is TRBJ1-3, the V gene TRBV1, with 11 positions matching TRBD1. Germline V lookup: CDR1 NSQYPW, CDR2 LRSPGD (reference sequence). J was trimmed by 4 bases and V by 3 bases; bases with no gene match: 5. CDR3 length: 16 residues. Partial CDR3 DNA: TGCACCTGCAGTGCCCGGGACAGGGGGAACGGAAATACGCTCTAT. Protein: CTCSARDRGNGNTLY. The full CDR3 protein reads CTCSARDRGNGNTLYF.

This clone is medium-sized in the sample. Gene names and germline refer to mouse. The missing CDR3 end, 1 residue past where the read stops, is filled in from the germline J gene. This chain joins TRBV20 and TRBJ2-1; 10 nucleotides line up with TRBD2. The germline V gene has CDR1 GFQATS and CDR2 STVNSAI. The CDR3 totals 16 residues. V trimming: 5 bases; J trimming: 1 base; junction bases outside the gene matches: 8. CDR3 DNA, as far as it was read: TGTGGTGCTCTTCGACCGGGACTGGGGAACTATGCTGAGCAGTTC. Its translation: CGALRPGLGNYAEQF. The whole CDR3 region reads CGALRPGLGNYAEQFF. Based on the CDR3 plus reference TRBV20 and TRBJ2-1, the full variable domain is GALVYQYPRRTICKSGTSMRMECQAVGFQATSVAWYRQSPQKTFELIALSTVNSAIKYEQNFTQEKFPISHPNLSFSSMTVLNAYLEDRGLYLCGALRPGLGNYAEQFFGPGTRLTVL.

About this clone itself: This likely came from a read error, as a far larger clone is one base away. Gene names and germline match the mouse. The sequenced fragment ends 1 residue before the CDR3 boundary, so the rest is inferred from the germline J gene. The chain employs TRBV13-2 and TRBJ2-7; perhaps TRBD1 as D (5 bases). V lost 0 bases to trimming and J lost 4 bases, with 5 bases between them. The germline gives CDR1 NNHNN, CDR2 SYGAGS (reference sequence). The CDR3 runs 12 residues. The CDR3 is CASGDDRYEQYF. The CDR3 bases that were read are TGTGCCAGCGGTGATGACAGGTATGAACAGTAC.

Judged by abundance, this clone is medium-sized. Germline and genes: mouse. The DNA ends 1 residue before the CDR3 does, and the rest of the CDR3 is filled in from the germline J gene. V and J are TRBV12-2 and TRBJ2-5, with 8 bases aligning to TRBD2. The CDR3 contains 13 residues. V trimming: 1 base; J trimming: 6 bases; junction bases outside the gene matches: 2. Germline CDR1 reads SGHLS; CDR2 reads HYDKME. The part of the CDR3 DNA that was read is TGTGCCAGCTCTCTATGGGGGGGTGACACCCAGTAC. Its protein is CASSLWGGDTQY. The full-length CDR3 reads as CASSLWGGDTQYF.

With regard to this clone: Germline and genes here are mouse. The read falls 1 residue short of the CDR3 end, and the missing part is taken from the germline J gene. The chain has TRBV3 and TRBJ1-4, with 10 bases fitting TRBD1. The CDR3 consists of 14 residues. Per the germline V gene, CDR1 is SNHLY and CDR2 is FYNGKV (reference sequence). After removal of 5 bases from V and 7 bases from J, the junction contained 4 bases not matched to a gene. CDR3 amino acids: CASSPGTGVERLFF. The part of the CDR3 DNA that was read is TGTGCCAGCAGCCCCGGGACAGGGGTCGAAAGATTATTT.

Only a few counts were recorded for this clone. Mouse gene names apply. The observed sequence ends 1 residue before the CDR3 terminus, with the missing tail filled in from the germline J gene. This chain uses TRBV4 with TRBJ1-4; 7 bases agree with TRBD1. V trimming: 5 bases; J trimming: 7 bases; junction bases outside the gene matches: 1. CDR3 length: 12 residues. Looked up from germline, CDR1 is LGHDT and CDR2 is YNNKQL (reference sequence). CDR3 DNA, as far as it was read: TGTGCCAGCAGCCCAGGGGGCGAAAGATTATTT. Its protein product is CASSPGGERLF. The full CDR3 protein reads CASSPGGERLFF.

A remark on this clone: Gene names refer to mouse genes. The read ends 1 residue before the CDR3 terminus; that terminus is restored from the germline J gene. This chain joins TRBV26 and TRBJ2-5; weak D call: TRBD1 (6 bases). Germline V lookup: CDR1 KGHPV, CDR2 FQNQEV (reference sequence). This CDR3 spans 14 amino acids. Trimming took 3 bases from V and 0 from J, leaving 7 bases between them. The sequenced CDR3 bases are TGTGCCAGCAGTCTCGACAGGAACCAAGACACCCAGTAC. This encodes CASSLDRNQDTQY. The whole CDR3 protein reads CASSLDRNQDTQYF.